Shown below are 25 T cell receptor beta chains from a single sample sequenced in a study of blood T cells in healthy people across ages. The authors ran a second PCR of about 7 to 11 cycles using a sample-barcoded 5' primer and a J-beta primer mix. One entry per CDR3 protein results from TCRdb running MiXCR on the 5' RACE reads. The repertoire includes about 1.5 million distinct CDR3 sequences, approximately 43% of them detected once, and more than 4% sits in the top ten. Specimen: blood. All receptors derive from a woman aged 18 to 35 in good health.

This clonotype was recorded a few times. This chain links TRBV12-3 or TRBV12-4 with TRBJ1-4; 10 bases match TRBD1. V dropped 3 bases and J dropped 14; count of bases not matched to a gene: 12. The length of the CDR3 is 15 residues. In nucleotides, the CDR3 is TGTGCCAGCAGTTTGTCCCCGATGACAGGGGGCAAGCTGTTTTTT. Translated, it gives CASSLSPMTGGKLFF.

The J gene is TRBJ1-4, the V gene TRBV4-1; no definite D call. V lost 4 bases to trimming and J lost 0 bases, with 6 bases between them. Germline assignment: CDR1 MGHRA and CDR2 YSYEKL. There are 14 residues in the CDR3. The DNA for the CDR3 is TGCGCCAGCAGCCCGAGCCCAACTAATGAAAAACTGTTTTTT. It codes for CASSPSPTNEKLFF.

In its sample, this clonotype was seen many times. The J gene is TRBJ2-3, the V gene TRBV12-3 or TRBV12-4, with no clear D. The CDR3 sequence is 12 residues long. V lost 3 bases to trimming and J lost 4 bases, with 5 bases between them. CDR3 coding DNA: TGTGCCAGCAGTTTCGGGTCAGATACGCAGTATTTT. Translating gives CASSFGSDTQYF.

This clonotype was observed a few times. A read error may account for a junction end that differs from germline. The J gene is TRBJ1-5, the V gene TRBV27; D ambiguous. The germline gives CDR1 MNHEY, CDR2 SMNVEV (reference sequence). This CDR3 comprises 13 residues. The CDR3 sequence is CASSVSANQPQHF. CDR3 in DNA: TGTGCCAGCAGTGTATCGGCCAATCAGCCCCAGCATTTT.

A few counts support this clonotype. The CDR3 loop is CASSQEAGGFNSPLHF. CDR3 DNA sequence: TGTGCCAGCAGCCAAGAAGCGGGTGGGTTTAATTCACCCCTCCACTTT. The rearrangement uses TRBV3-1 and TRBJ1-6; D gene uncertain. The germline V and J ends were trimmed by 0 bases and 6 bases, with 12 bases remaining between them. The CDR3 has 16 amino acids. Germline CDR1 LGHDT, CDR2 YNNKEL (reference sequence).

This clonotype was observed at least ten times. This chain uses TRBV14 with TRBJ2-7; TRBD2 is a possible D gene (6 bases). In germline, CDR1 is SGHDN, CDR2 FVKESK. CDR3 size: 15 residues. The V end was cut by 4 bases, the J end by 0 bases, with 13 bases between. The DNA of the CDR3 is TGTGCCAGCAGCCGCGGGGTATTGAGCTCCTACGAGCAGTACTTC. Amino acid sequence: CASSRGVLSSYEQYF.

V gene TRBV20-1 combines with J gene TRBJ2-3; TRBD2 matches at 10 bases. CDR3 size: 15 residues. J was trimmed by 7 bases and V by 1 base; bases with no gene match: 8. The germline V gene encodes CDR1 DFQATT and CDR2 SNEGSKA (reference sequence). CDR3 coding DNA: TGCAGTGCTAGAGGATCTAGCGGGAGTTTGTATACGCAGTATTTT. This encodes CSARGSSGSLYTQYF.

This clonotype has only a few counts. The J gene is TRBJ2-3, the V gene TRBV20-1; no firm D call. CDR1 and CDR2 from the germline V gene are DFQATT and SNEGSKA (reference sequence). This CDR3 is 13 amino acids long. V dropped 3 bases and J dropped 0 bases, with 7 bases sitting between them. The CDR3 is CSASGDSTDTQYF. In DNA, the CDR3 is TGCAGTGCTAGTGGCGACAGCACAGATACGCAGTATTTT.

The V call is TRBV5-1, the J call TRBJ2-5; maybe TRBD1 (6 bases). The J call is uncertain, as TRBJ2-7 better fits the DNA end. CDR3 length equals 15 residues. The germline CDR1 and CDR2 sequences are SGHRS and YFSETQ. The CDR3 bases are TGCGCCAGCAGCAAACTCCTCAGGGGATTCAACGAGCAGTACTTC. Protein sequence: CASSKLLRGFNEQYF.

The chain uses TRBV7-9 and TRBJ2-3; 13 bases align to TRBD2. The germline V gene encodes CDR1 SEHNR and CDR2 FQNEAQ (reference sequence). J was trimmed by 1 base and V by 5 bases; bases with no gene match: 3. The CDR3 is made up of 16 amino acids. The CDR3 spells CASSRGLAGRTDTQYF. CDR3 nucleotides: TGTGCCAGCAGCAGGGGACTAGCGGGGCGCACAGATACGCAGTATTTT. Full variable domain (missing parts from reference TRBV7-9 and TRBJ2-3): DTGVSQNPRHKITKRGQNVTFRCDPISEHNRLYWYRQTLGQGPEFLTYFQNEAQLEKSRLLSDRFSAERPKGSFSTLEIQRTEQGDSAMYLCASSRGLAGRTDTQYFGPGTRLTVL.

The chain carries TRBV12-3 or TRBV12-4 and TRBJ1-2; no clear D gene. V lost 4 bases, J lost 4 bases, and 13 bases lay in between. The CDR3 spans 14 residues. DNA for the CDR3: TGTGCCAGCAGTTCAAGAGGGCAGAGCTATGGCTACACCTTC. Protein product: CASSSRGQSYGYTF.

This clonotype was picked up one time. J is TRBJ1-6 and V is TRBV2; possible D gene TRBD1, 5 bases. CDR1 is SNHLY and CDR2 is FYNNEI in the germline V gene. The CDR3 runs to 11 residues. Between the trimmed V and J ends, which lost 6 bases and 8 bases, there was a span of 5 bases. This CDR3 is CASRTDSPLHF. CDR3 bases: TGTGCCAGCAGGACAGATTCACCCCTCCACTTT.

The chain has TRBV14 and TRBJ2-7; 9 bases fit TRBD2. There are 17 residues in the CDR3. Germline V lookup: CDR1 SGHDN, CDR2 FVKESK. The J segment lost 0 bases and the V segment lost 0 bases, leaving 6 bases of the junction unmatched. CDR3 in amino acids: CASSQEGSGLASYEQYF. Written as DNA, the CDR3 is TGTGCCAGCAGCCAAGAGGGGTCGGGACTAGCCTCCTACGAGCAGTACTTC.

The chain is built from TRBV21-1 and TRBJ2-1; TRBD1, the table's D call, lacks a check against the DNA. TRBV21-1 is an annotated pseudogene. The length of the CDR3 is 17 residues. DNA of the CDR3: TGTGCCAGCAGCATCGCCAACCGGGACACGGTCTACAATGAGCAGTTCTTC. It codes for CASSIANRDTVYNEQFF.

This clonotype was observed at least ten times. The CDR3, as DNA: TGTGCCAGCAGTGGACTAGCGGGGGGCACAGATACGCAGTATTTT. It encodes CASSGLAGGTDTQYF. This chain joins TRBV6-4 and TRBJ2-3, with 12 positions matching TRBD2. The germline V gene encodes CDR1 MRHNA and CDR2 SNTAGT. Trimming at V came to 4 bases and at J to 1 base, leaving 0 bases not matched to a gene. The CDR3 length is 15 residues.

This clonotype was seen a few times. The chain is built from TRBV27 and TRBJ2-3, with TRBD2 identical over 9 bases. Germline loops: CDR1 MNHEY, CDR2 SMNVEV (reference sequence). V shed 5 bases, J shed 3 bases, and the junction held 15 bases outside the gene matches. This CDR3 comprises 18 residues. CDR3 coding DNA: TGTGCCAGCAGTCCGAGCCCTTCCGGGACTAGCTTTACAGATACGCAGTATTTT. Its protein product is CASSPSPSGTSFTDTQYF.

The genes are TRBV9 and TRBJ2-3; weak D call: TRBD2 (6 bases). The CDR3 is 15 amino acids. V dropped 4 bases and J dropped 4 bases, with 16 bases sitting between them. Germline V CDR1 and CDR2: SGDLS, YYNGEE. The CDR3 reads CASSSRLERADTQYF. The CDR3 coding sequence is TGTGCCAGCAGCTCGAGACTAGAACGGGCAGATACGCAGTATTTT. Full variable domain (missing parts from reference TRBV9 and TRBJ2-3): DSGVTQTPKHLITATGQRVTLRCSPRSGDLSVYWYQQSLDQGLQFLIQYYNGEERAKGNILERFSAQQFPDLHSELNLSSLELGDSALYFCASSSRLERADTQYFGPGTRLTVL.

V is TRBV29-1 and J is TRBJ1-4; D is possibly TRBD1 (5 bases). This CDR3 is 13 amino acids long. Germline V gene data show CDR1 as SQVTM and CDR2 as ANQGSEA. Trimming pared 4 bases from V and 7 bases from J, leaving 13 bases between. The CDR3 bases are TGCAGCGTTGTAGAGGGGAGCTTTGAAAAACTGTTTTTT. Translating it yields CSVVEGSFEKLFF.

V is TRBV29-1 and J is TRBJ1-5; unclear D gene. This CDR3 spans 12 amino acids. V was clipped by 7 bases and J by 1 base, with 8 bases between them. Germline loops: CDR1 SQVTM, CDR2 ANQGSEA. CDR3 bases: TGCAGCGCCTTGCTGAGCAATCAGCCCCAGCATTTT. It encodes CSALLSNQPQHF. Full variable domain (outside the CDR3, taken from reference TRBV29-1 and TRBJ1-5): SAVISQKPSRDICQRGTSLTIQCQVDSQVTMMFWYRQQPGQSLTLIATANQGSEATYESGFVIDKFPISRPNLTFSTLTVSNMSPEDSSIYLCSALLSNQPQHFGDGTRLSIL.

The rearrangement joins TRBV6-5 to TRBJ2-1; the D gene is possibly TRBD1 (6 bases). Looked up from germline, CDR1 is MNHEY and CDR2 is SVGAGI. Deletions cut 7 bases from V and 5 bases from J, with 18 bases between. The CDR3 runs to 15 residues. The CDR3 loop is CASKISGVVHNEQFF. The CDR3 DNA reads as TGTGCCAGCAAGATATCAGGGGTGGTACACAATGAGCAGTTCTTC.

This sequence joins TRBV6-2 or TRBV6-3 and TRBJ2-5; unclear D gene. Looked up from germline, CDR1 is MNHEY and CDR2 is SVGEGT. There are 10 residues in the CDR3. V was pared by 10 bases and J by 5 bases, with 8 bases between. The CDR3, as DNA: TGTGCCACACGTCGGGAGACCCAGTACTTC. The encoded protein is CATRRETQYF.

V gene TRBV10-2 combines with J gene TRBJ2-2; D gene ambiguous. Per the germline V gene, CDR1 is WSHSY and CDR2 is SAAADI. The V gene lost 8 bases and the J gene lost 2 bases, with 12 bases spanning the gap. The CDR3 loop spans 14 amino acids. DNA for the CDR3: TGCGCCAGCGCCGCAGCCTTCAACACCGGGGAGCTGTTTTTT. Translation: CASAAAFNTGELFF.

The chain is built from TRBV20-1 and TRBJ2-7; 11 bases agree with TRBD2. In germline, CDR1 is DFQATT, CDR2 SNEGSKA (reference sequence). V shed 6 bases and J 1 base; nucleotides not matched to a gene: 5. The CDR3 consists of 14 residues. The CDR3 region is CSALGLAESYEQYF. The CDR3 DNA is TGCAGTGCACTGGGACTAGCGGAGTCCTACGAGCAGTACTTC.

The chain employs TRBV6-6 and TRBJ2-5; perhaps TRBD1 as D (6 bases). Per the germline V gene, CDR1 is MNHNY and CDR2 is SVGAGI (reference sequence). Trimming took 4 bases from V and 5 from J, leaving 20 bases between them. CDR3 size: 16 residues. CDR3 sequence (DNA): TGTGCCAGCAGTTCTCCATCCGGGACACCTCGGGAGACCCAGTACTTC. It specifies CASSSPSGTPRETQYF.

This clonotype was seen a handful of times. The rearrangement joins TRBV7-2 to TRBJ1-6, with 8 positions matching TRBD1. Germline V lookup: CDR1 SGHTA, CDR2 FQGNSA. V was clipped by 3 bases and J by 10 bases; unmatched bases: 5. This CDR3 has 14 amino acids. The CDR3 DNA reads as TGTGCCAGCAGCTTTCTACAGGGGGAATCACCCCTCCACTTT. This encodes CASSFLQGESPLHF.